The 22 T cell receptor beta chains below come from one sample, sequenced in a study of vaccination and CD4 T cells after COVID-19. Their cognate antigens are unknown. Stated treatment: roughly 10-day PBMC culture with coronavirus spike peptide pools or control peptides (ViraFEST assay). Sequenced with the Oncomine TCR Beta short-read assay was DNA taken from cultured CD4+ T cells. TCRdb re-analysed the PCR reads in MiXCR, keeping a single row per CDR3 protein. There are 10,000 to 11,000 distinct CDR3 sequences in the sample; around 27% occur only once, and more than 25% lies in the top ten. The starting material was CD4+ T cells from blood, cultured in vitro, obtained before SARS-CoV-2 vaccination. These TCRs come from a human donor who received a COVID-19 vaccine.

The V gene is TRBV19, the J gene TRBJ1-5; 7 nucleotides line up with TRBD1. Germline assignment: CDR1 LNHDA and CDR2 SQIVND (reference sequence). V lost 1 base, J lost 4 bases, and 7 bases stayed unmatched. The CDR3 spans 16 residues. The CDR3 DNA reads as TGTGCCAGTAGTATAGGACAGGGAATACGAAATCAGCCCCAGCATTTT. This encodes CASSIGQGIRNQPQHF.

CDR3 in amino acids: CASSFNWGYEQYF. CDR3 nucleotide sequence: TGTGCCAGCAGCTTTAACTGGGGCTACGAGCAGTACTTC. The rearrangement joins TRBV7-6 to TRBJ2-7; D gene unclear. V was shortened by 3 bases and J by 3 bases, with 9 bases between the two germline ends. CDR1 SGHVS and CDR2 FNYEAQ come from the germline V gene. CDR3 length: 13 residues.

V is TRBV5-1 and J is TRBJ2-1, with D perhaps matching TRBD1 or TRBD2 (5 bases each). CDR3 length: 16 amino acids. Germline V gives CDR1 SGHRS, CDR2 YFSETQ. V was clipped by 3 bases and J by 6 bases, with 19 bases between them. This CDR3 is CASSYAVGVPSNEQFF. DNA for the CDR3: TGCGCCAGCAGCTACGCCGTGGGGGTCCCCTCCAATGAGCAGTTCTTC.

This clonotype came up a few times. This chain joins TRBV30 and TRBJ2-7; perhaps TRBD2 as D (5 bases). This CDR3 region has 13 residues. With 0 bases removed from V and 0 bases from J, the gap between germline ends came to 6 bases. CDR1 GTSNPN and CDR2 SVGIG come from the germline V gene (reference sequence). CDR3 in DNA: TGTGCCTGGAGTGTACGGGGCTCCTACGAGCAGTACTTC. It codes for CAWSVRGSYEQYF.

This chain joins TRBV4-1 and TRBJ2-7; TRBD1 agrees at 8 bases. The length of the CDR3 is 16 residues. The germline V gene has CDR1 MGHRA and CDR2 YSYEKL. Trimming removed 1 base from V and 3 bases from J; junction bases left unmatched: 8. The CDR3 spells CASSQVSWDRSYEQYF. The CDR3 DNA reads as TGCGCCAGCAGCCAAGTGAGCTGGGACAGGAGCTACGAGCAGTACTTC.

The sample holds a few counts of this clonotype. V gene TRBV6-2 or TRBV6-3 combines with J gene TRBJ2-7, with D possibly being TRBD1 or TRBD2 (5 bases each). The CDR3 is 13 residues long. Germline assignment: CDR1 MNHEY and CDR2 SVGEGT. Trimming took off 6 bases at V and 2 bases at J, with 11 bases between the two ends. The CDR3 nucleotides are TGTGCCAGCAGCCGACGGGGCCCCTACGAGCAGTACTTC. Translated, it gives CASSRRGPYEQYF.

The chain has TRBV14 and TRBJ1-2, with D uncertain. Germline V gene lookup returns CDR1 SGHDN and CDR2 FVKESK. Trimming took off 2 bases at V and 8 bases at J, with 12 bases between the two ends. The CDR3 spans 13 residues. Written as DNA, the CDR3 is TGTGCCAGCAGCCAATCGATTGGGTACGGCTACACCTTC. Its protein is CASSQSIGYGYTF. The full variable domain, its missing parts supplied by reference TRBV14 and TRBJ1-2, is EAGVTQFPSHSVIEKGQTVTLRCDPISGHDNLYWYRRVMGKEIKFLLHFVKESKQDESGMPNNRFLAERTGGTYSTLKVQPAELEDSGVYFCASSQSIGYGYTFGSGTRLTVV.

There are a few counts of this clonotype. V gene TRBV20-1 combines with J gene TRBJ1-3; tentative D call: TRBD1 (5 bases). The V end lost 0 bases, the J end lost 0 bases, and 12 bases lay between the germline ends. The CDR3 is made up of 16 amino acids. Germline V gene lookup returns CDR1 DFQATT and CDR2 SNEGSKA (reference sequence). CDR3 residues: CSARDREGSSGNTIYF. In nucleotides, the CDR3 is TGCAGTGCTAGAGACAGGGAAGGGTCCTCTGGAAACACCATATATTTT.

This chain connects TRBV7-9 to TRBJ1-1, with 8 bases lining up with TRBD1. CDR1 and CDR2 from the germline V gene are SEHNR and FQNEAQ (reference sequence). Losses at the gene ends were 2 bases for V and 7 bases for J; bases not matched to a gene: 9. The CDR3 contains 15 residues. CDR3 amino acids: CASSLSSGGLNEAFF. The CDR3 coding sequence is TGTGCCAGCAGCTTAAGTTCAGGGGGCCTAAATGAAGCTTTCTTT.

This clonotype was recorded a few times. V gene TRBV5-4 combines with J gene TRBJ1-2; tentatively, D is TRBD1 (5 bases). The V end was cut by 5 bases, the J end by 5 bases, with 16 bases between. Germline-derived CDR1 and CDR2 are SGHNT and YYREEE (reference sequence). This CDR3 comprises 14 residues. The CDR3 sequence: CASRLSGVQYGYTF. Written as DNA, the CDR3 is TGTGCCAGCAGGCTCTCGGGGGTACAATATGGCTACACCTTC.

The V gene is TRBV5-1, the J gene TRBJ2-2; 7 nucleotides agree with TRBD1. V was clipped by 0 bases and J by 4 bases; unmatched bases: 3. This CDR3 comprises 15 residues. The germline gives CDR1 SGHRS, CDR2 YFSETQ. CDR3 DNA sequence: TGCGCCAGCAGCTTGGCGACAGGGACCACCGGGGAGCTGTTTTTT. It yields the protein CASSLATGTTGELFF.

The rearrangement joins TRBV23-1 to TRBJ2-7; D tentatively reads TRBD1 or TRBD2 (5 bases each). TRBV23-1 is labeled an ORF, and its function is uncertain. The CDR3 consists of 16 residues. Trimming pared 1 base from V and 3 bases from J, leaving 16 bases between. CDR3 in amino acids: CASSQCRANEGYEQYF. In DNA form, the CDR3 reads TGCGCCAGCAGTCAATGCAGGGCTAATGAGGGCTACGAGCAGTACTTC.

The chain has TRBV12-3 or TRBV12-4 and TRBJ1-4; no firm D call. CDR3 length: 15 residues. The V end lost 2 bases, the J end lost 0 bases, and 7 bases lay between the germline ends. The CDR3 DNA reads TGTGCCAGCAGTTTACACACCGCAACTAATGAAAAACTGTTTTTT. This encodes CASSLHTATNEKLFF.

The rearrangement links TRBV7-2 to TRBJ1-2; TRBD1 is a possible D gene (5 bases). The germline V gene has CDR1 SGHTA and CDR2 FQGNSA. The ends were cut back, 2 bases at V and 2 bases at J, with 18 bases in the middle. The CDR3 is 17 amino acids. CDR3 DNA: TGTGCCAGCAGCTTAAGAACAACAGGAAGTCCCAACTATGGCTACACCTTC. Its protein is CASSLRTTGSPNYGYTF.

By its share, this clonotype is medium-sized. The V call is TRBV6-5, the J call TRBJ1-2; TRBD1 might be the D (5 bases). CDR1 and CDR2 (germline): MNHEY, SVGAGI. The germline V and J ends were trimmed by 2 bases and 7 bases, with 14 bases remaining between them. This CDR3 is 14 amino acids long. Here the CDR3 reads CASSYRGEGLGYTF. As DNA, the CDR3 is TGTGCCAGCAGTTACAGGGGAGAGGGGCTTGGCTACACCTTC.

This clonotype qualifies as medium-sized. This chain joins TRBV7-2 and TRBJ1-5; TRBD1 aligns across 9 bases. V was clipped by 1 base and J by 2 bases; unmatched bases: 12. Germline V gene sequence: CDR1 SGHTA, CDR2 FQGNSA. The CDR3 is 19 residues long. The CDR3 spells CASSLVFGTGNLGNQPQHF. The DNA of the CDR3 is TGTGCCAGCAGCTTAGTTTTCGGGACAGGGAATTTGGGCAATCAGCCCCAGCATTTT. The whole variable domain, filled in from reference TRBV7-2 and TRBJ1-5, reads GAGVSQSPSNKVTEKGKDVELRCDPISGHTALYWYRQSLGQGLEFLIYFQGNSAPDKSGLPSDRFSAERTGGSVSTLTIQRTQQEDSAVYLCASSLVFGTGNLGNQPQHFGDGTRLSIL.

This clonotype occurred a few times. The gene calls are TRBV7-9 and TRBJ1-6; 7 bases match TRBD1. Germline V gene lookup returns CDR1 SEHNR and CDR2 FQNEAQ (reference sequence). The CDR3 length is 15 residues. Losses at the gene ends were 5 bases for V and 4 bases for J; bases not matched to a gene: 5. CDR3 residues: CASSPGDRYNSPLHF. The CDR3 nucleotides are TGTGCCAGCAGCCCGGGGGACAGATATAATTCACCCCTCCACTTT.

In the case of this clonotype: The junction departs from germline at one end; a sequencing error may be responsible. The chain is built from TRBV27 and TRBJ1-4, with 7 bases matching TRBD1. Germline loops: CDR1 MNHEY, CDR2 SMNVEV (reference sequence). This CDR3 region has 18 residues. The chain's CDR3 is CASRAPRDRVATNEKLFF. The CDR3 bases are TGTGCAAGCAGGGCCCCCAGGGACAGAGTCGCAACTAATGAAAAACTGTTTTTT.

Turning to this clonotype: A single base separates this from a much larger clone, so it may be a read error. J is TRBJ1-2 and V is TRBV6-1; D possibly corresponds to TRBD1 (5 bases). V was trimmed by 11 bases and J by 3 bases, leaving 16 bases between them. CDR3 length: 13 amino acids. The germline CDR1 and CDR2 sequences are MNHNS and SASEGT. The CDR3 region is CAGRSDRYYGYTF. The DNA of the CDR3 is TGTGCCGGCCGGAGTGACAGATACTATGGCTACACCTTC.

In its sample, this clonotype was seen a few times. This chain links TRBV6-1 with TRBJ2-1, with D perhaps matching TRBD1 (6 bases). The germline CDR1 and CDR2 sequences are MNHNS and SASEGT. The V and J ends lost 6 bases and 10 bases respectively, with 19 bases between them. The CDR3 loop spans 14 amino acids. The CDR3 region has the DNA TGTGCCAGCAGCGCAAACAGGGTGACAATGGAGCAGTTCTTC. Translating it yields CASSANRVTMEQFF.

This clonotype is medium-sized. This rearrangement joins TRBV7-8 to TRBJ1-1, with a weak D call TRBD1 (5 bases). Germline V gene lookup returns CDR1 SGHVS and CDR2 FQNEAQ. The CDR3 consists of 15 residues. V lost 3 bases to trimming and J lost 3 bases, with 14 bases between them. CDR3 loop: CASSFQEAGYTEAFF. CDR3 coding DNA: TGTGCCAGCAGCTTCCAAGAAGCAGGGTACACTGAAGCTTTCTTT.

This clonotype came up a few times. The J gene is TRBJ2-5, the V gene TRBV19; D is uncertain. The CDR3 is 14 amino acids. With 6 bases removed from V and 3 bases from J, the gap between germline ends came to 14 bases. In germline, CDR1 is LNHDA, CDR2 SQIVND (reference sequence). CDR3 in DNA: TGTGCCAGTAGCCCCCGAAGACCCGAAGAGACCCAGTACTTC. This translates into CASSPRRPEETQYF.